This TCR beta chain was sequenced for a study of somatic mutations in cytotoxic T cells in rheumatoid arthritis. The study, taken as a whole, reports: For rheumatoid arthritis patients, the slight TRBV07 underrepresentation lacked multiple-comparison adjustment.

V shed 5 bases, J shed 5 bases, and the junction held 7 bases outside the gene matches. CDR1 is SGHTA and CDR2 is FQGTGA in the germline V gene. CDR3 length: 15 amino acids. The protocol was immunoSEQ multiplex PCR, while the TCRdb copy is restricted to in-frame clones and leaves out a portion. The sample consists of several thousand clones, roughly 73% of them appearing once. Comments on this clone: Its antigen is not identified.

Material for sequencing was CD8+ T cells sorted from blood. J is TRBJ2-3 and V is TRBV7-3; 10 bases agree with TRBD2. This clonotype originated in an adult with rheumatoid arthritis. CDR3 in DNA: TGTGCCAGCAGCCCTAGCGGGGGTGGAGGAGATACGCAGTATTTT. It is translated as CASSPSGGGGDTQYF. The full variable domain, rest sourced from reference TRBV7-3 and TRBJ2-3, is GAGVSQTPSNKVTEKGKYVELRCDPISGHTALYWYRQSLGQGPEFLIYFQGTGAADDSGLPNDRFFAVRPEGSVSTLKIQRTERGDSAVYLCASSPSGGGGDTQYFGPGTRLTVL.